These T cell receptor beta chains were read from a single sample in a study of blood T cell repertoires in COVID-19. Sequenced by immunoSEQ multiplex PCR; TCRdb stores in-frame clones only, minus some. The top ten hold over 8% of the sample, which has around 330,000 clones, around nine tenths seen once. Input material: PBMCs or T cells enriched from blood (not recorded which). Source of these receptors: a woman aged 40 to 55 who had recovered from COVID-19. Each CDR3 is given with its conserved first and last residue. The order of the fields is clone size, J gene, V gene, D gene, CDR3 protein, CDR3 DNA. A D gene is named only where the DNA matches it firmly. Size values are once, few and many counts, or a class for expanded clones, and some rows have none.

size: NA; J: TRBJ1-2; V: TRBV27; D: NA; CDR3: CASSLKGEFYGYTF; DNA: TGTGCCAGCAGTTTAAAAGGGGAATTCTATGGCTACACCTTC
size: NA; J: TRBJ1-3; V: TRBV2; D: NA; CDR3: CASSYLGQLSGNTIYF; DNA: TGTGCCAGCAGTTACCTCGGACAGCTCTCTGGAAACACCATATATTTT
size: NA; J: TRBJ2-7; V: TRBV15; D: TRBD1; CDR3: CATSRAVTGGNHEQYF; DNA: TGTGCCACCAGCAGAGCTGTAACAGGGGGGAACCACGAGCAGTACTTC
size: NA; J: TRBJ2-1; V: TRBV19; D: NA; CDR3: CASSTYYNEQFF; DNA: TGTGCCAGTAGTACCTACTACAATGAGCAGTTCTTC
size: once; J: TRBJ1-6; V: TRBV25-1; D: NA; CDR3: CASSESGLMNSPLHF; DNA: TGTGCCAGCAGTGAAAGCGGGCTTATGAATTCACCCCTCCACTTT
size: NA; J: TRBJ1-2; V: TRBV5-1; D: TRBD1; CDR3: CASSSPGQGKGYTF; DNA: TGCGCCAGCAGCTCCCCGGGACAGGGAAAAGGCTACACCTTC
size: NA; J: TRBJ2-3; V: TRBV7-9; D: NA; CDR3: CASSLLTDTQYF; DNA: TGTGCCAGCAGCTTACTCACAGATACGCAGTATTTT
size: NA; J: TRBJ1-2; V: TRBV29-1; D: TRBD1; CDR3: CSAGTGRVYGYTF; DNA: TGCAGCGCCGGGACAGGGAGGGTCTATGGCTACACCTTC
size: NA; J: TRBJ1-6; V: TRBV19; D: TRBD1; CDR3: CATRQGGVGLSPLHF; DNA: TGTGCCACAAGACAGGGCGGCGTAGGCCTCTCACCCCTCCACTTT
size: NA; J: TRBJ1-2; V: TRBV6-5; D: TRBD1; CDR3: CASSFVTGPLNYGYTF; DNA: TGTGCCAGCAGTTTCGTGACAGGGCCTCTTAACTATGGCTACACCTTC
size: NA; J: TRBJ1-1; V: TRBV11-3; D: NA; CDR3: CASATGPLEQAFF; DNA: TGTGCCAGCGCCACAGGGCCGCTCGAACAAGCTTTCTTT
size: NA; J: TRBJ2-1; V: TRBV28; D: TRBD2; CDR3: CASSQTSGGSYNEQFF; DNA: TGTGCCAGCAGTCAAACTAGCGGGGGCTCCTACAATGAGCAGTTCTTC
size: few; J: TRBJ1-3; V: TRBV28; D: NA; CDR3: CASSPRTPGNTIYF; DNA: TGTGCCAGCAGTCCCCGGACACCAGGAAACACCATATATTTT
size: NA; J: TRBJ2-7; V: TRBV19; D: NA; CDR3: CASSIDWDTTYEQYF; DNA: TGTGCCAGTAGTATCGATTGGGACACTACCTACGAGCAGTACTTC
size: NA; J: TRBJ2-2; V: TRBV6-5; D: NA; CDR3: CASSYLMNTGELFF; DNA: TGTGCCAGCAGTTACCTTATGAACACCGGGGAGCTGTTTTTT
size: NA; J: TRBJ1-1; V: TRBV19; D: NA; CDR3: CASSIGDMNTEAFF; DNA: TGTGCCAGTAGTATAGGGGACATGAACACTGAAGCTTTCTTT
size: NA; J: TRBJ2-3; V: TRBV2; D: TRBD2; CDR3: CASSSGTSGTDTQYF; DNA: TGTGCCAGCAGTTCCGGGACTAGCGGGACAGATACGCAGTATTTT
size: NA; J: TRBJ2-5; V: TRBV9; D: NA; CDR3: CASSVGPDYPGQETQYF; DNA: TGTGCCAGCAGCGTTGGGCCGGACTACCCAGGCCAAGAGACCCAGTACTTC